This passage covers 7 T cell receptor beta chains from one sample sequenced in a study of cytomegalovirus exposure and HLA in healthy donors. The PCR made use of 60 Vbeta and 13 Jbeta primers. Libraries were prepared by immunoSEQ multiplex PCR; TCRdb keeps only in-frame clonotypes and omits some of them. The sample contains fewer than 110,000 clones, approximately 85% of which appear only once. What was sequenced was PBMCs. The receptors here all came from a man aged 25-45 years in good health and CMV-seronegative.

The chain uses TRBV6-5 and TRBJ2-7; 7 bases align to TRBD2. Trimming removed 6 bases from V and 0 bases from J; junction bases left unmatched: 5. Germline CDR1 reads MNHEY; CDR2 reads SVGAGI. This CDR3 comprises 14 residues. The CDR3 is CASRRGTNSYEQYF. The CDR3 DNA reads TGTGCCAGCAGGCGGGGGACTAACTCCTACGAGCAGTACTTC.

The CDR3 DNA reads as TGTGCCAGCAGCTTAGGCGGGGGGACCTACGAGCAGTACTTC. Protein product: CASSLGGGTYEQYF. The gene calls are TRBV5-5 and TRBJ2-7; 8 bases fit TRBD2. CDR3 length equals 14 residues. V lost 2 bases and J lost 2; bases outside the gene matches: 3. Per germline, CDR1 SGHKS and CDR2 YYEKEE (reference sequence).

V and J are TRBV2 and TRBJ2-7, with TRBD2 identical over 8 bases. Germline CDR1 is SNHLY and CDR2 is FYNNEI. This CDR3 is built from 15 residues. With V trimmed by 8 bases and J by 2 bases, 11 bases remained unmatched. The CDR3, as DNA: TGTGCCAGCTATACAAAGGGACTAGACCCCTACGAGCAGTACTTC. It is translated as CASYTKGLDPYEQYF.

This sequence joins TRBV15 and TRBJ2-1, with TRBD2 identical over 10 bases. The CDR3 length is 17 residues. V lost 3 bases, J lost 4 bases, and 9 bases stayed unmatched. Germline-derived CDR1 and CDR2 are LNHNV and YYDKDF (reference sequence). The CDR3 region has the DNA TGTGCCACCAGCAGCCCTTTGGGAGCGGGGGGGTACAATGAGCAGTTCTTC. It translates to CATSSPLGAGGYNEQFF.

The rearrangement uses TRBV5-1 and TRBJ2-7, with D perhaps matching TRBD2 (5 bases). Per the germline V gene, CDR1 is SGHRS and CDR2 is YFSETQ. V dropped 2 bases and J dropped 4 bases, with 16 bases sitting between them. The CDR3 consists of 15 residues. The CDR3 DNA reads TGCGCCAGCAGCTTTGCAGCGGCGACTAAATACGAGCAGTACTTC. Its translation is CASSFAAATKYEQYF.

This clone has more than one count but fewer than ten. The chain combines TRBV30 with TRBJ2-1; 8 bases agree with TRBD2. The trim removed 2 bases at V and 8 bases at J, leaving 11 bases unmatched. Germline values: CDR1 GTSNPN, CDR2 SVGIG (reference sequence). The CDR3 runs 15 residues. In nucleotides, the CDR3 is TGTGCCTGGAGTATGACTAGCGCTCGGGCCTATGAGCAGTTCTTC. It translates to CAWSMTSARAYEQFF. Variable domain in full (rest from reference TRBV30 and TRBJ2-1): SQTIHQWPATLVQPVGSPLSLECTVEGTSNPNLYWYRQAAGRGLQLLFYSVGIGQISSEVPQNLSASRPQDRQFILSSKKLLLSDSGFYLCAWSMTSARAYEQFFGPGTRLTVL.

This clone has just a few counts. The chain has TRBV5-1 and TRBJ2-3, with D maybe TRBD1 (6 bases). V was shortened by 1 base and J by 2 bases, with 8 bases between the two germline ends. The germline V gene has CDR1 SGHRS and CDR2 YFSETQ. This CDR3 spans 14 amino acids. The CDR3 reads CASSLQGITDTQYF. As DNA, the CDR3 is TGCGCCAGCAGCTTGCAGGGGATCACAGATACGCAGTATTTT.